The 30 T cell receptor beta chains below all came from one sample that was sequenced in a study of beta chain features in type 1 diabetes. Their cognate antigens are unknown. Since all of the isolated RNA was reverse transcribed, expressed TCRB transcripts were what got sequenced. The data were produced by immunoSEQ multiplex PCR, yet TCRdb's version contains in-frame clones alone and is incomplete. The table includes 130,000 or so clones, roughly a sixth detected once. Study observations and caveats: All four CD4+ subsets of Type 1 diabetes patients contained TCRB CDR3s that were moderately but significantly shorter.

Sequenced input: central memory CD4+ T cells from blood. The source of these receptors is a man aged 18 to 30 with type 1 diabetes.

This chain joins TRBV19 and TRBJ1-4; TRBD1 matches 9 bases. Germline V gene lookup returns CDR1 LNHDA and CDR2 SQIVND (reference sequence). The CDR3 contains 12 residues. V was pared by 10 bases and J by 10 bases, with 7 bases of the junction left unmatched. The CDR3 bases are TGTGCCACTAGGACAGGGGCTGGAAAACTGTTTTTT. Translated, it gives CATRTGAGKLFF.

This clone has only a few counts. The genes are TRBV6-5 and TRBJ2-3; D not certain. The CDR3 sequence is 16 residues long. Germline loops: CDR1 MNHEY, CDR2 SVGAGI. Trimming left V 0 bases short and J 2 bases short, with 12 bases between. Here the CDR3 DNA reads TGTGCCAGCAGTTACTCAGCCAGCAGCGACACAGATACGCAGTATTTT. Translation gives CASSYSASSDTDTQYF.

This clone has a handful of counts. This sequence joins TRBV7-2 and TRBJ1-3; the D is unclear. CDR3 length: 16 residues. V was shortened by 0 bases and J by 0 bases, with 9 bases between the two germline ends. CDR1 and CDR2 (germline): SGHTA, FQGNSA. The CDR3 DNA is TGTGCCAGCAGCTTAGCGCCGCGGAACTCTGGAAACACCATATATTTT. It specifies CASSLAPRNSGNTIYF.

This clone was seen many times. The chain is built from TRBV7-2 and TRBJ2-3; no clear D gene. This CDR3 is 15 amino acids long. Trimming shortened V by 2 bases and J by 1 base, and 10 bases separated the two germline ends. Germline CDR1 and CDR2: SGHTA and FQGNSA. For the CDR3, the DNA is TGTGCCAGCAGCTTACTAGGTCATCGCACAGATACGCAGTATTTT. Its translation is CASSLLGHRTDTQYF.

CDR3 DNA: TGTGCCAGCAGTCTCAGTTGGAGAACTGAAGCTTTCTTT. Translated, it gives CASSLSWRTEAFF. The V gene is TRBV28, the J gene TRBJ1-1; D ambiguous. The CDR3 spans 13 residues. The V end was cut by 5 bases, the J end by 5 bases, with 12 bases between. Per germline, CDR1 MDHEN and CDR2 SYDVKM.

Only a few counts were recorded for this clone. The chain employs TRBV29-1 and TRBJ2-6; TRBD1 matches 8 bases. V lost 4 bases and J lost 2; bases outside the gene matches: 4. This CDR3 is built from 15 residues. Germline CDR1 reads SQVTM; CDR2 reads ANQGSEA. The CDR3 reads CSVGTGGTGANVLTF. The CDR3 DNA reads as TGCAGCGTTGGTACAGGGGGAACTGGGGCCAACGTCCTGACTTTC.

This clone was observed a few times. The identical CDR3 is also encoded by other nucleotide sequences in the sample. The chain employs TRBV5-1 and TRBJ2-3; D is possibly TRBD2 (6 bases). The germline V gene has CDR1 SGHRS and CDR2 YFSETQ. The CDR3 is 15 amino acids. Trimming shortened V by 1 base and J by 2 bases, and 11 bases separated the two germline ends. The CDR3 reads CASSLQRASTDTQYF. CDR3 coding DNA: TGCGCCAGCAGCTTGCAGCGGGCGTCCACAGATACGCAGTATTTT.

This clone was observed many times. The V call is TRBV5-6, the J call TRBJ2-5; D is uncertain. CDR3 length: 14 amino acids. V was shortened by 4 bases and J by 0 bases, with 10 bases between the two germline ends. CDR1 is SGHDT and CDR2 is YYEEEE in the germline V gene. The CDR3 reads CASSRLGYQETQYF. DNA of the CDR3: TGTGCCAGCAGCCGGTTGGGGTACCAAGAGACCCAGTACTTC.

The rearrangement uses TRBV5-4 and TRBJ2-5; TRBD1 matches 8 bases. Per the germline V gene, CDR1 is SGHNT and CDR2 is YYREEE (reference sequence). Trimming cost V 2 bases and J 2 bases; bases outside gene matches: 11. The CDR3 is 17 amino acids. The CDR3 DNA follows: TGTGCCAGCAGCTTATCGTTGGGGACAGGAGAGCAAGAGACCCAGTACTTC. This codes for CASSLSLGTGEQETQYF.

The genes are TRBV6-5 and TRBJ2-7; D is unclear. V lost 10 bases, J lost 5 bases, and 18 bases lay in between. The CDR3 spans 13 residues. Germline V gene lookup returns CDR1 MNHEY and CDR2 SVGAGI. The chain's CDR3 is CATFRPVGDEQYF. Here the CDR3 DNA reads TGTGCCACATTCAGGCCCGTAGGCGACGAGCAGTACTTC.

The V and J genes are TRBV29-1 and TRBJ1-1; 7 bases are shared with TRBD1. V lost 3 bases to trimming and J lost 4 bases; unmatched junction nucleotides: 2. This CDR3 comprises 12 residues. Germline V gene data show CDR1 as SQVTM and CDR2 as ANQGSEA. This CDR3 reads CSVEEGATEAFF. The CDR3 DNA sequence: TGCAGCGTTGAGGAGGGGGCCACTGAAGCTTTCTTT. The entire variable domain, with the rest obtained from reference TRBV29-1 and TRBJ1-1, is as follows: SAVISQKPSRDICQRGTSLTIQCQVDSQVTMMFWYRQQPGQSLTLIATANQGSEATYESGFVIDKFPISRPNLTFSTLTVSNMSPEDSSIYLCSVEEGATEAFFGQGTRLTVV.

This clone has at least ten counts. The chain recombines TRBV29-1 with TRBJ1-2, with unresolved D. V lost 2 bases and J lost 8, with 9 bases in between. The CDR3 length is 11 residues. Germline lookup yields CDR1 SQVTM and CDR2 ANQGSEA. The CDR3 DNA reads as TGCAGCGTTGAAATCCTCAGCGGCTACACCTTC. Translation gives CSVEILSGYTF.

This clone has ten or more counts. V usage is TRBV5-1 and J usage is TRBJ2-1; the match to TRBD1 covers 7 bases. The CDR3 runs to 14 residues. Germline lookup yields CDR1 SGHRS and CDR2 YFSETQ. Trimming took 1 base from V and 5 from J; bases not matched to a gene: 3. The CDR3 DNA sequence: TGCGCCAGCAGCTTGTCCACAGGGGACAATGAGCAGTTCTTC. Its protein product is CASSLSTGDNEQFF.

The rearrangement links TRBV7-2 to TRBJ2-7; D could derive from TRBD1 or TRBD2 (5 bases each). V shed 5 bases and J shed 2 bases, with 19 bases lying between them. Per the germline V gene, CDR1 is SGHTA and CDR2 is FQGNSA. The CDR3 has 16 residues. CDR3 sequence reads: CASSPRPQGVTYEQYF. Written as DNA, the CDR3 is TGTGCCAGCAGCCCGCGCCCCCAGGGAGTTACCTACGAGCAGTACTTC.

This chain connects TRBV11-3 to TRBJ2-6; D is unclear. The CDR3 runs 15 residues. Trimming cost V 4 bases and J 2 bases, with 9 bases left between them. CDR1 is SGHNT, CDR2 YENEEA, per germline. CDR3 sequence reads: CASSSGGTGANVLTF. DNA for the CDR3: TGTGCCAGCAGCTCAGGCGGAACTGGGGCCAACGTCCTGACTTTC.

The chain is built from TRBV4-3 and TRBJ2-7, with unresolved D. CDR1 is LGHNA, CDR2 YSLEER, per germline. CDR3 size: 17 residues. Trimming removed 0 bases from V and 3 bases from J, with 18 bases in between. This CDR3 reads CASSQDLRTIFFYEQYF. As DNA, the CDR3 is TGCGCCAGCAGCCAAGATCTGCGAACAATCTTCTTCTACGAGCAGTACTTC.

The J gene is TRBJ2-1, the V gene TRBV4-3; possible D gene TRBD2, 7 bases. Trimming shortened V by 0 bases and J by 6 bases, and 27 bases separated the two germline ends. CDR1 LGHNA and CDR2 YSLEER come from the germline V gene. CDR3 length: 20 residues. In nucleotides, the CDR3 is TGCGCCAGCAGCCAAGATTTAAGTGGGGGCTCGCGGGGGCGATTCAATGAGCAGTTCTTC. Amino acid sequence: CASSQDLSGGSRGRFNEQFF.

The table lists this clone with a few counts. The chain employs TRBV6-5 and TRBJ1-4; the D gene is possibly TRBD1 (6 bases). V lost 5 bases and J 3 bases, leaving 13 bases between the germline ends. Germline-derived CDR1 and CDR2 are MNHEY and SVGAGI. The CDR3 extends over 15 amino acids. CDR3 DNA sequence: TGTGCCAGCAGTACGACACAGGGAGCTAATGAAAAACTGTTTTTT. Amino acids: CASSTTQGANEKLFF.

The chain carries TRBV7-9 and TRBJ2-7; tentatively, D is TRBD1 or TRBD2 (5 bases each). The germline gives CDR1 SEHNR, CDR2 FQNEAQ (reference sequence). Trimming took off 6 bases at V and 2 bases at J, with 17 bases between the two ends. The CDR3 contains 15 residues. This CDR3 reads CASRDTGTQTYEQYF. The CDR3 DNA sequence: TGTGCCAGCAGAGATACCGGGACGCAGACCTACGAGCAGTACTTC.

The V and J genes are TRBV29-1 and TRBJ1-1; 7 positions agree with TRBD1. After removal of 4 bases from V and 10 bases from J, the junction contained 6 bases not matched to a gene. The germline CDR1 and CDR2 sequences are SQVTM and ANQGSEA. CDR3 length: 11 residues. The CDR3 DNA reads TGCAGCGTTGTGACAGGGCAGGGAGCTTTCTTT. Translating gives CSVVTGQGAFF.

This chain uses TRBV5-4 with TRBJ2-1; 12 bases are a match to TRBD2. The V and J ends lost 4 bases and 0 bases, in that order; junction bases with no gene match: 14. The CDR3 loop spans 20 amino acids. Per the germline V gene, CDR1 is SGHNT and CDR2 is YYREEE (reference sequence). The CDR3 bases are TGTGCCAGCAGCGGACTACTAGCGGGAGGATCCGGGGGCTCCTACAATGAGCAGTTCTTC. Protein sequence: CASSGLLAGGSGGSYNEQFF.

The chain recombines TRBV10-2 with TRBJ1-2; a weak D match, TRBD1 (6 bases). The CDR3 is 15 amino acids. Germline V CDR1 and CDR2: WSHSY, SAAADI. V lost 3 bases, J lost 9 bases, and 20 bases lay in between. The CDR3 region has the DNA TGCGCCAGCAGTGAATTTCAGGGGACCGTCGCCAGCTACACCTTC. As protein: CASSEFQGTVASYTF.

The DNA of the CDR3 is TGCGCCAGCAGCCAAGATTCAGGCTATGGCTACACCTTC. This translates into CASSQDSGYGYTF. The chain carries TRBV4-1 and TRBJ1-2; D is ambiguous. This CDR3 is 13 amino acids long. V was shortened by 0 bases and J by 4 bases, with 6 bases between the two germline ends. The V gene's germline CDR1 is MGHRA and CDR2 YSYEKL.

V and J are TRBV18 and TRBJ2-2; D call uncertain. V gave up 1 base and J gave up 1 base, with 7 bases separating them. CDR1 KGHSH and CDR2 LQKENI come from the germline V gene. The CDR3 spans 15 residues. The CDR3 here is CASSPQDRNTGELFF. CDR3 nucleotide sequence: TGTGCCAGCTCACCACAGGATCGGAACACCGGGGAGCTGTTTTTT.

The chain couples TRBV7-9 to TRBJ1-2; D not certain. Germline V CDR1 and CDR2: SEHNR, FQNEAQ (reference sequence). The CDR3 consists of 15 residues. Trimming pared 5 bases from V and 0 bases from J, leaving 13 bases between. The CDR3 DNA reads as TGTGCCAGCAGCCTCTTCTCGGCGGCTAACTATGGCTACACCTTC. As protein: CASSLFSAANYGYTF. Drawing the rest from reference TRBV7-9 and TRBJ1-2, the complete variable domain is DTGVSQNPRHKITKRGQNVTFRCDPISEHNRLYWYRQTLGQGPEFLTYFQNEAQLEKSRLLSDRFSAERPKGSFSTLEIQRTEQGDSAMYLCASSLFSAANYGYTFGSGTRLTVV.

This clone was observed at least ten times. A clone one base away is much larger, so this may be a read error. The rearrangement joins TRBV30 to TRBJ2-7; 7 bases match TRBD1. Trimming removed 4 bases from V and 6 bases from J; junction bases left unmatched: 9. The CDR3 length is 13 residues. The V gene's germline CDR1 is GTSNPN and CDR2 SVGIG (reference sequence). The CDR3 loop reads CAWTTGVEGEQYF. The CDR3 nucleotides are TGTGCCTGGACTACAGGGGTAGAGGGCGAGCAGTACTTC.

The chain employs TRBV6-5 and TRBJ1-2; D is perhaps TRBD1 (5 bases). Trimming cost V 0 bases and J 7 bases, with 18 bases left between them. The V gene's germline CDR1 is MNHEY and CDR2 SVGAGI. The CDR3 is 16 residues long. DNA for the CDR3: TGTGCCAGCAGTTACTCGAGTATGGGGGACGCCTTTGGCTACACCTTC. Protein: CASSYSSMGDAFGYTF.

This clone was recorded a few times. The chain employs TRBV4-1 and TRBJ2-7; no clear D. Germline V gene sequence: CDR1 MGHRA, CDR2 YSYEKL. This CDR3 is 15 amino acids long. Deletions cut 0 bases from V and 2 bases from J, with 11 bases between. DNA for the CDR3: TGCGCCAGCAGCCAAGAGACCCCTAGGGCCTACGAGCAGTACTTC. This encodes CASSQETPRAYEQYF.

This rearrangement joins TRBV28 to TRBJ1-4; TRBD1 aligns across 7 bases. There are 18 residues in the CDR3. CDR1 MDHEN and CDR2 SYDVKM come from the germline V gene. V trimming: 1 base; J trimming: 0 bases; junction bases outside the gene matches: 8. In nucleotides, the CDR3 is TGTGCCAGCAGTTTATCGGACAGGTTATTCGCAACTAATGAAAAACTGTTTTTT. Its protein is CASSLSDRLFATNEKLFF.

The chain recombines TRBV30 with TRBJ2-7, with D unresolved. V gave up 1 base and J gave up 2 bases, with 18 bases separating them. The CDR3 contains 16 residues. CDR1 and CDR2 (germline): GTSNPN, SVGIG (reference sequence). The CDR3 DNA sequence: TGTGCCTGGAGTGAGGGCCACCCGGGCCAGCCCTACGAGCAGTACTTC. This codes for CAWSEGHPGQPYEQYF.